This T cell receptor beta chain was recovered during a study of OX40 agonist ivuxolimab in advanced cancers. Some background on the complete study: The costimulatory receptor OX40 (CD134) was targeted by ivuxolimab, a fully human IgG2 agonistic monoclonal antibody. Partial responses occurred in three dose-escalation patients, of whom one had hepatocellular carcinoma and two had cutaneous melanoma. The paper describes the monotherapy dose-escalation part (N ≈ 52 patients) of the phase I trial of ivuxolimab. Intravenous ivuxolimab was administered to patients every 2 weeks at six dose levels: 0.01, 0.1, 0.3, 1.5, 3 and 10 mg/kg. A male proportion of roughly 85% and a mean age of approximately 60 years, ranging from roughly 20 to 80, were recorded for the dose-escalation cohort. Of the roughly 51 patients in dose escalation, about 20 had hepatocellular carcinoma, approximately 15 had melanoma, 9 had renal cell carcinoma and 9 had head and neck cancer. Prior anti-PD-1, anti-PD-L1 or anti-CTLA-4 therapy was permitted, and approximately 41% of dose-escalation patients had received checkpoint inhibitors. The point of sequencing TCRbeta in the periphery was to test whether ivuxolimab changed TCR sequence diversity and drove clonal T-cell expansion.

What the study reported, not specific to this receptor: Low levels of normalized T-cell clonal expansion were also shown by some nonresponding patients. In partial responders in the 0.1-3.0 mg/kg groups, normalized peripheral clonal expansion was found to be among the lowest, especially among CD8+ T cells. On average, CD8+ T cells showed more expanded clones than CD4+ T cells after ivuxolimab. The antigen specificity of the clonally expanded peripheral T cells was not determined. At doses of 0.1 to 3.0 mg/kg, clonal expansion of both CD4+ and CD8+ blood T cells was observed from baseline to week 6.

To sequence the TCRbeta CDR3 region, genomic DNA was isolated from the sorted cells. The immunoSEQ Assay was used to sequence the TCRbeta CDR3 regions. Sourced from immuneACCESS, this table was stored by TCRdb with only in-frame sequences that have V and J called. A share of the clones is absent; for the studies checked, an unresolved V gene accounts for under half, and the remainder has no known explanation. For this sample the table gives roughly 72,000 clones, of which more than 65% were detected only once. Less than 5.5% of the sample is held by the ten biggest clonotypes. Patients with a history of autoimmune disease or receiving systemic immunosuppression were excluded from the trial. Peripheral blood for TCR sequencing was drawn from every dose cohort at baseline, at cycle 4 day 1 and at cycle 7 day 1. Samples were obtained from an open-label, multicenter, first-in-human phase I dose-escalation trial of ivuxolimab. The trial enrolled adults with locally advanced or metastatic head and neck squamous cell, hepatocellular, melanoma or renal cell carcinoma. Before TCR sequencing, CD4+ T cells and CD8+ T cells from peripheral blood were sorted into separate populations.

About this clone itself: Its recognized antigen is unknown. Base qualities are not provided; no much larger clone lies one nucleotide away.

Trimming takes 7 bases from V and 8 bases from J, and the germline ends sit 17 bases apart. Taken from cysteine to phenylalanine, the CDR3 has 13 residues. CDR3 DNA is the only sequence kept; it has 39 bases, read in frame from the first base. Sequences SQVTM (CDR1) and ANQGSEA (CDR2) are obtained from the germline V gene. The chain couples TRBV29-1 to TRBJ1-4; the D gene is perhaps TRBD1, on 6 matching bases. The sequencing here drew on CD4+ or CD8+ T cells sorted from blood, taken in a trial of the OX40 agonist ivuxolimab. The TCR originated in an adult with an advanced solid tumor such as melanoma, head and neck, liver or kidney cancer. The nucleotide sequence reads TGCAGCGCGGCCCAGGGGCGCGGAGAAAAACTGTTTTTT. It translates as CSAAQGRGEKLFF.